These T cell receptor beta chains were read from a single sample in a study of PD-L1 blockade in urothelial cancer. Generated by immunoSEQ multiplex PCR, the TCRdb table keeps only in-frame clones and is missing some. Of 45,000 to 50,000 clones in the sample, about 87% were seen once. The sample in question was PBMCs, obtained around atezolizumab (anti-PD-L1) treatment. These receptors were obtained from a man at least 80 years old with urothelial cancer. Both conserved end residues are trimmed from each CDR3.

TRBV5-1 ASSRWTGHNEQF
TRBV5-4 ASSVPGQGALSYGYT
TRBV6-6 ASLWTGRDTEAF
TRBV6-6 ASFGEGLTEAF
TRBV25-1 ASWDRASTEAF
TRBV25-1 ASSASNQPQH
TRBV15 ATSGWTGGRGEQF
TRBV6-5 ASSYSRGTYEQY
TRBV28 ASRRGAPSNQPQH
TRBV5-1 ASRRIGAGAETQY
TRBV5-1 ASSLELQETQY
TRBV2 ASSGTSGNTGELF
TRBV2 ASSEMGQGGGYT
TRBV30 AWSSFGAGGELF
TRBV7-2 ASSPGNFYEQY
TRBV18 ASSIGTVTEAF
TRBV5-1 ASSLAMGQGSTGELF
TRBV14 ASSPNLFFAGGEAF
TRBV4-1 ASSQPGYGYT
TRBV5-1 ASSLDAQGVAGELF
TRBV5-1 ASSHGQGAATNEKLF
TRBV14 ASSQARALGELF
TRBV5-1 ATSLISGSSRELF
TRBV15 ATMAGLPGLSDTQY
TRBV9 ASSVAGGRASNEQF
TRBV11-2 ASSPTGLGNQPQH
TRBV28 ASSQGGTSEAF
TRBV27 ASPIPTGGRDGETQY
TRBV6-6 ASSYLQGLGNQPQH
TRBV30 AWIGAHGYT
TRBV27 ASSFETRGNNEQF
TRBV7-6 ASSLRHRTSGKFGTGELF
TRBV6-5 ASRPLAGTHEQY
TRBV7-9 ASSSGGGSSPNEQF
TRBV9 ASSVGQGRAELF
TRBV7-6 ASSPQGNPAYEQY
TRBV5-4 ASSLAGLPSTDTQY
TRBV2 AIRQGAENEQF
TRBV2 ASTGQALGQGVQY
TRBV2 ASSDGRSEQF
TRBV4-2 ASSPMGGPEQPQH